The 3 T cell receptor beta chains listed next were all sequenced from one sample in a study of CD8 T cells in ankylosing spondylitis. Using its own MiXCR run on the 5' RACE reads, TCRdb lists one record per CDR3 protein. Here the sample spans 120,000 to 150,000 distinct CDR3 sequences, roughly 8.3% being singletons. Source material: synovial fluid, either unsorted or a sorted T cell fraction (not recorded which). These receptors came from a male donor with ankylosing spondylitis.

This clonotype has ten or more counts. The genes are TRBV7-9 and TRBJ2-3; D is ambiguous. Germline V CDR1 and CDR2: SEHNR, FQNEAQ (reference sequence). V was clipped by 5 bases and J by 11 bases, with 14 bases between them. The CDR3 is 12 residues long. The CDR3 here is CASSNQRFWQYF. In DNA form, the CDR3 reads TGTGCCAGCAGCAATCAAAGGTTTTGGCAGTATTTT.

The chain carries TRBV15 and TRBJ1-4; D unclear. The V gene lost 0 bases and the J gene lost 7 bases, with 15 bases spanning the gap. CDR1 LNHNV and CDR2 YYDKDF come from the germline V gene (reference sequence). The CDR3 sequence is 16 residues long. CDR3 bases: TGTGCCACCAGCAGAGATCCCACGGGAGTGTCTGAAAAACTGTTTTTT. Protein sequence: CATSRDPTGVSEKLFF.

This clonotype was picked up a small number of times. An end of the junction does not agree with germline; a read error may underlie this. The chain carries TRBV20-1 and TRBJ1-4; D call uncertain. The CDR3 is 14 amino acids. The germline V gene has CDR1 DFQATT and CDR2 SNEGSKA (reference sequence). CDR3 region: CSAWYGVTNERLFF. The DNA of the CDR3 is TGCAGTGCTTGGTACGGTGTAACTAATGAAAGACTGTTTTTT.